This T cell receptor beta chain was recorded in a study of cytomegalovirus exposure and HLA in healthy donors. The study, taken as a whole, reports: CMV serostatus was the only recorded immune exposure for donors.

Remarks on this clone: Its specificity is not known.

PCR amplification relied on 60 Vbeta primers (plus 13 Jbeta primers). Some clones are missing from TCRdb's copy, which holds only in-frame ones; the method was immunoSEQ multiplex PCR. The repertoire holds about 98,000 clones, roughly 76% seen once, with 2.5% in the top ten. The sequenced sample was PBMCs. This receptor was identified in a man between 45 and 60 years old in good health and CMV-seronegative.

CDR3 bases: TGTGCCAGCAGCTTACTAGCGGGACCCACAGATACGCAGTATTTT. It specifies CASSLLAGPTDTQYF. The gene calls are TRBV7-9 and TRBJ2-3, with 9 bases identical to TRBD2. The CDR3 has 15 amino acids. The germline V gene encodes CDR1 SEHNR and CDR2 FQNEAQ (reference sequence). V lost 2 bases to trimming and J lost 2 bases; unmatched junction nucleotides: 2. Using reference TRBV7-9 and TRBJ2-3 for the parts outside the CDR3, the full variable domain is DTGVSQNPRHKITKRGQNVTFRCDPISEHNRLYWYRQTLGQGPEFLTYFQNEAQLEKSRLLSDRFSAERPKGSFSTLEIQRTEQGDSAMYLCASSLLAGPTDTQYFGPGTRLTVL.